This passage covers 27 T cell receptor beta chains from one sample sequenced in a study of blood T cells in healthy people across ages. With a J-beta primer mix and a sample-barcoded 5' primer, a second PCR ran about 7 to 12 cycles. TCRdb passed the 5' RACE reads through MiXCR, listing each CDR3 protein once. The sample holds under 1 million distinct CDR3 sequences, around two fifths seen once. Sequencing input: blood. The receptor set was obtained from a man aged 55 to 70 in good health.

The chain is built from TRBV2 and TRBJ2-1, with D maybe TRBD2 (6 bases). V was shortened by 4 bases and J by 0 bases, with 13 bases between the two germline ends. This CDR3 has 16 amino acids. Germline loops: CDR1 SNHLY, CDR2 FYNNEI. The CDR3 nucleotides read TGTGCCAGCAGTGCCCCGGGACTGCGCTCCTACAATGAGCAGTTCTTC. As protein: CASSAPGLRSYNEQFF.

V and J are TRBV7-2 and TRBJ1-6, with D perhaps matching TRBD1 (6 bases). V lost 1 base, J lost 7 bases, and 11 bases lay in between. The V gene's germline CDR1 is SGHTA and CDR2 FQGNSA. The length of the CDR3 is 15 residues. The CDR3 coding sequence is TGTGCCAGCAGCTTAGGAGGGGGGGCGAATTCACCCCTCCACTTT. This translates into CASSLGGGANSPLHF.

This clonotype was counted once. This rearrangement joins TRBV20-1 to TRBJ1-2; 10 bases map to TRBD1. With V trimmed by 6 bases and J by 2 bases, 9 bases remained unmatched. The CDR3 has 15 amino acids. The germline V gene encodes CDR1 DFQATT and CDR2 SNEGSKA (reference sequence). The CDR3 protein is CSALYRGQGNYGYTF. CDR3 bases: TGCAGTGCCTTATACCGGGGACAGGGGAACTATGGCTACACCTTC.

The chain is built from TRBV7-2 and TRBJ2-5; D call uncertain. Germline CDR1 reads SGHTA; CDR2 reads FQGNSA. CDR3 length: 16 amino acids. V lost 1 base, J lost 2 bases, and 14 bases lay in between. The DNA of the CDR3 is TGTGCCAGCAGCTTAGGGTTTAGGGTAGTTCAAGAGACCCAGTACTTC. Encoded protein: CASSLGFRVVQETQYF.

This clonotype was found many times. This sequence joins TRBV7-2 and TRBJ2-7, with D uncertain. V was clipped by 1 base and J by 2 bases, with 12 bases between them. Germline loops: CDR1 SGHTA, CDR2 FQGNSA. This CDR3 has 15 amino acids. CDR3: CASSLEGTAAYEQYF. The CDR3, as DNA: TGTGCCAGCAGCTTAGAAGGCACGGCCGCCTACGAGCAGTACTTC.

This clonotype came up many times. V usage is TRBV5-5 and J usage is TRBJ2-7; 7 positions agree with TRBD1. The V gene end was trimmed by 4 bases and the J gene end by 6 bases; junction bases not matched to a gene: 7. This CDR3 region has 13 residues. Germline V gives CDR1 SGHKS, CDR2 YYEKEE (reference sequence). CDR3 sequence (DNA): TGTGCCAGCAGCACCCTGACAGGGACCGAGCAGTACTTC. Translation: CASSTLTGTEQYF.

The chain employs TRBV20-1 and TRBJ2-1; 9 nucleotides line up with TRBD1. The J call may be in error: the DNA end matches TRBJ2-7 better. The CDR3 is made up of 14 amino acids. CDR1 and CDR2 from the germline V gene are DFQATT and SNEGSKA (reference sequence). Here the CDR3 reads CSAITGGSYNEQYF. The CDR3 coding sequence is TGCAGTGCTATTACAGGGGGCTCCTACAATGAGCAGTACTTC.

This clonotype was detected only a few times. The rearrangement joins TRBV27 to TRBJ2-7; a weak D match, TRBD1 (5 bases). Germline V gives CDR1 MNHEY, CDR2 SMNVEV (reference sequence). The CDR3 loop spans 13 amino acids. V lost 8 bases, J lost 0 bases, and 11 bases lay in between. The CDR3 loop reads CASGPDSSYEQYF. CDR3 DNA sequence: TGTGCCAGCGGCCCAGACAGCTCCTACGAGCAGTACTTC.

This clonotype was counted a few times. DNA for the CDR3: TGTGCCACCTCTACAGGAGGGCCTGGGGCCAACGTCCTGACTTTC. Amino acid sequence: CATSTGGPGANVLTF. The chain has TRBV12-3 or TRBV12-4 and TRBJ2-6; the D gene is possibly TRBD2 (6 bases). The CDR3 extends over 15 amino acids. Trimming pared 10 bases from V and 2 bases from J, leaving 15 bases between.

The CDR3 protein is CASSSPNGEGARTQHF. The CDR3 DNA sequence: TGTGCCAGCAGTTCCCCGAATGGGGAGGGCGCAAGGACCCAGCATTTT. This chain joins TRBV6-2 or TRBV6-3 and TRBJ1-5; D is ambiguous. CDR3 size: 16 residues. Looked up from germline, CDR1 is MNHEY and CDR2 is SVGEGT. The V end lost 4 bases, the J end lost 11 bases, and 24 bases lay between the germline ends.

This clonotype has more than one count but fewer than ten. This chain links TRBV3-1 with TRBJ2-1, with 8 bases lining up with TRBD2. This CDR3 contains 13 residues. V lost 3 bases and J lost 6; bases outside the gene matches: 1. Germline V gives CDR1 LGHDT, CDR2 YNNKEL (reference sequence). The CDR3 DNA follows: TGTGCCAGCAGCCAGGGACTAGTCAATGAGCAGTTCTTC. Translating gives CASSQGLVNEQFF.

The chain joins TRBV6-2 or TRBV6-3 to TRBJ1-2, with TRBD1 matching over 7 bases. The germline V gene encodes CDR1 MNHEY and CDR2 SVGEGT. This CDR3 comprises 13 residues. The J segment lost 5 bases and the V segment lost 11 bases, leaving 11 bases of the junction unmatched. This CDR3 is CAREPTGSYGYTF. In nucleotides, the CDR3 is TGTGCCCGCGAACCGACAGGGAGTTATGGCTACACCTTC.

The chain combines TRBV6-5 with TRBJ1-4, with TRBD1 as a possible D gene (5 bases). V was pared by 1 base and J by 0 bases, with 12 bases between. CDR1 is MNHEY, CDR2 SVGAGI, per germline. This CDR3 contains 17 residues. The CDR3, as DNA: TGTGCCAGCAGTTACTTGGGACGACCAGCAACTAATGAAAAACTGTTTTTT. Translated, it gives CASSYLGRPATNEKLFF.

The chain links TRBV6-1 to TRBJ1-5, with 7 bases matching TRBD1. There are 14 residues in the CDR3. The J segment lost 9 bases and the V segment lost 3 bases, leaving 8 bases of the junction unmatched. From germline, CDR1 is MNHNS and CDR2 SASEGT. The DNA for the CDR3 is TGTGCCAGCAGTGATTTAGGGGACAGACGGCCCCAGCATTTT. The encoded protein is CASSDLGDRRPQHF.

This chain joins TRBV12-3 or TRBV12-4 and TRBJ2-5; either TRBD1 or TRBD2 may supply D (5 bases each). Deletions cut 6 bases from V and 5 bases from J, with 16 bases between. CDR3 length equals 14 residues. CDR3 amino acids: CASRTARGRETQYF. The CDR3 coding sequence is TGTGCCAGCAGGACAGCCCGGGGCCGGGAGACCCAGTACTTC.

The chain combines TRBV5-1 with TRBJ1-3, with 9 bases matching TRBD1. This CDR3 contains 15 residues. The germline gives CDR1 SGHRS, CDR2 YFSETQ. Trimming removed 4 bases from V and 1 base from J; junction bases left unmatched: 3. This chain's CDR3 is CASSGGQGSGNTIYF. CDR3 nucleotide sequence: TGCGCCAGCAGCGGGGGACAGGGATCTGGAAACACCATATATTTT.

CDR3 amino acids: CASLIPGTGETEAFF. CDR3 sequence (DNA): TGTGCCAGCCTTATACCCGGGACAGGGGAAACTGAAGCTTTCTTT. J is TRBJ1-1 and V is TRBV21-1; the table's D call, TRBD1, was not checked against the DNA. TRBV21-1 is shown as a pseudogene. The length of the CDR3 is 15 residues.

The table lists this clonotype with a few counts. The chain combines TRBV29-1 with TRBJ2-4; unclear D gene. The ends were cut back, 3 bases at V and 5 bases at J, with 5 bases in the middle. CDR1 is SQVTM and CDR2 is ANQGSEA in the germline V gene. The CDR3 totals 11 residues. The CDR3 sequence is CSVDQENIQYF. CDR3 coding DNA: TGCAGCGTTGATCAGGAAAACATTCAGTACTTC.

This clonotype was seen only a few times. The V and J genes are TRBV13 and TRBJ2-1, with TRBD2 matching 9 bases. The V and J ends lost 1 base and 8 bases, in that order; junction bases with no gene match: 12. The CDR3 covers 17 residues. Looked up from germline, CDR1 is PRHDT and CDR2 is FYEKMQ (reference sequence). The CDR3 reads CASSLATLSGGRHEQFF. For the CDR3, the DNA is TGTGCCAGCAGCTTAGCGACCTTAAGCGGGGGGAGGCATGAGCAGTTCTTC.

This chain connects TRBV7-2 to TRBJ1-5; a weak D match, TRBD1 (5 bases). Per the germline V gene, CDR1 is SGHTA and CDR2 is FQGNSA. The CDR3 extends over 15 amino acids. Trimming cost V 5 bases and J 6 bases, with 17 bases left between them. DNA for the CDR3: TGTGCCAGCAGCCGAGCAGACGGGGGGTCTCAGCCCCAGCATTTT. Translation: CASSRADGGSQPQHF.

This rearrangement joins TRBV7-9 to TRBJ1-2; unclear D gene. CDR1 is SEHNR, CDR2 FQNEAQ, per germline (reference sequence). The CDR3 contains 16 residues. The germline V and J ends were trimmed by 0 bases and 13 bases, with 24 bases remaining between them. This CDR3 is CASSLAGKALTIGPTF. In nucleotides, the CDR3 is TGTGCCAGCAGCTTAGCGGGTAAGGCGCTAACCATCGGACCCACCTTC.

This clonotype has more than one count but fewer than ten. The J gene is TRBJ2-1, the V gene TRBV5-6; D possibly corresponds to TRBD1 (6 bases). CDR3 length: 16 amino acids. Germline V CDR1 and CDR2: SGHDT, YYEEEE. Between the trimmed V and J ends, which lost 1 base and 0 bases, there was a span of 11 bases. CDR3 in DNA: TGTGCCAGCAGCTTGACAGGGCCGAGCTCCTACAATGAGCAGTTCTTC. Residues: CASSLTGPSSYNEQFF.

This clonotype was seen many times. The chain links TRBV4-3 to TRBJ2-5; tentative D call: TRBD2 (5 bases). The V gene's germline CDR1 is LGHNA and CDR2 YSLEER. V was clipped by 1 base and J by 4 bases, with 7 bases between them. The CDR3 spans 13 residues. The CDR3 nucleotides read TGCGCCAGCAGCCAAGTCGCGGGAGAGACCCAGTACTTC. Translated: CASSQVAGETQYF.

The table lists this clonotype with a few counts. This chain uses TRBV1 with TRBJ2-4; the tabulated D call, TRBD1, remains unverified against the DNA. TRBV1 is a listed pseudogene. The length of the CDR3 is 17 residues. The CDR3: CTSSQVLTGVAKNIQYF. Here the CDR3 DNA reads TGCACCAGCAGCCAAGTCCTGACAGGGGTAGCCAAAAACATTCAGTACTTC.

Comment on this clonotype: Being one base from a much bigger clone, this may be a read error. CDR3 nucleotides: TGTGCCAGCAGCTTTTTATACGATGAGCAGTTCTTC. Amino acid sequence: CASSFLYDEQFF. V gene TRBV11-1 combines with J gene TRBJ2-1; D remains ambiguous. CDR1 is SGHAT and CDR2 is FQDESV in the germline V gene (reference sequence). With 3 bases removed from V and 8 bases from J, the gap between germline ends came to 8 bases. This CDR3 contains 12 residues.

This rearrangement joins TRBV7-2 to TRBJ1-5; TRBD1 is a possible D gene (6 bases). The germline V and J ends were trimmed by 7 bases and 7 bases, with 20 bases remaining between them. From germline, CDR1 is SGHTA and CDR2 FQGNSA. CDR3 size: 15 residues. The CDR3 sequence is CASTGEGVLGQPQHF. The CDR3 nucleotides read TGTGCCAGCACAGGGGAGGGGGTGTTGGGACAGCCCCAGCATTTT.

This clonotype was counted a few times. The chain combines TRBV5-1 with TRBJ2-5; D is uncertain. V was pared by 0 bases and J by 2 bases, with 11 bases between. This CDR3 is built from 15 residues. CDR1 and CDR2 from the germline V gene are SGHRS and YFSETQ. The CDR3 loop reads CASSLANPGQETQYF. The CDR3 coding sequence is TGCGCCAGCAGCTTGGCGAACCCTGGGCAAGAGACCCAGTACTTC.